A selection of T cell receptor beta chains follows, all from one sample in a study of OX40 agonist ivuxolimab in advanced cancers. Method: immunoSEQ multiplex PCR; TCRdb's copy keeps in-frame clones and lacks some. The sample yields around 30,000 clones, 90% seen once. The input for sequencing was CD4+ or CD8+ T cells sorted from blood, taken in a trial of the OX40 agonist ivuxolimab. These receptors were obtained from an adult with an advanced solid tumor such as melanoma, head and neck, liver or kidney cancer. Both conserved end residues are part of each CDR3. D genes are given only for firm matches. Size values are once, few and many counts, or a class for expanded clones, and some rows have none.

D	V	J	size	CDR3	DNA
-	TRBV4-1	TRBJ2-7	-	CASSQIERSSSYEQYF	TGCGCCAGCAGCCAAATAGAAAGGTCGAGCTCCTACGAGCAGTACTTC
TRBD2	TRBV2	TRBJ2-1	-	CAIVGLAGGYNEQFF	TGTGCCATCGTCGGACTAGCGGGGGGCTACAATGAGCAGTTCTTC
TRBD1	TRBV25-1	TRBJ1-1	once	CASSVSTGAAFF	TGTGCCAGCAGCGTATCGACAGGGGCAGCTTTCTTT
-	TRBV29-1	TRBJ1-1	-	CSVTPNTEAFF	TGCAGCGTGACTCCGAACACTGAAGCTTTCTTT
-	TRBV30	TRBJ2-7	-	CAWSVGLDAYEQYF	TGTGCCTGGAGTGTAGGACTGGATGCCTACGAGCAGTACTTC
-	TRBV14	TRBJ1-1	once	CASSPGGSEAFF	TGTGCCAGCAGCCCGGGAGGGTCTGAAGCTTTCTTT
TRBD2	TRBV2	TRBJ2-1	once	CASRDSGGFNEQFF	TGTGCCAGCAGGGATAGCGGGGGCTTCAATGAGCAGTTCTTC
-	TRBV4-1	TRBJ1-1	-	CASSQDMGTSWLNTEAFF	TGCGCCAGCAGCCAAGATATGGGGACCTCATGGCTGAACACTGAAGCTTTCTTT
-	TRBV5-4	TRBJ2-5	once	CASEDGGVRETQYF	TGTGCCAGCGAAGACGGGGGAGTCAGAGAGACCCAGTACTTC
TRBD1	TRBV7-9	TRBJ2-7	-	CASSPDRGSPFEQYF	TGTGCCAGCAGCCCAGACAGGGGGTCGCCCTTCGAGCAGTACTTC
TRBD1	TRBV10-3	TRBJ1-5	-	CAISEAQGAYSNQPQHF	TGTGCCATCAGTGAGGCACAGGGGGCCTATAGCAATCAGCCCCAGCATTTT
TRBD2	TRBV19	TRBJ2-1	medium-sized	CASSIAGLAGVYEQFF	TGTGCCAGTAGTATAGCAGGACTAGCGGGAGTATATGAGCAGTTCTTC
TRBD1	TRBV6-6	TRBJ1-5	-	CASSRGQGDNRPQHF	TGTGCCAGCAGTAGGGGACAGGGCGACAATCGACCCCAGCATTTT
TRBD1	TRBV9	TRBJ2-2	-	CASSGGTGDYTGELFF	TGTGCCAGCAGCGGCGGGACAGGGGATTACACCGGGGAGCTGTTTTTT
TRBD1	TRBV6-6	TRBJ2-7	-	CASNDRGSYEQYF	TGTGCCAGCAACGACAGGGGAAGTTACGAGCAGTACTTC
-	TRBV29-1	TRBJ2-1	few	CSVLGAHSHNEQFF	TGCAGCGTTTTAGGGGCGCATAGTCACAATGAGCAGTTCTTC
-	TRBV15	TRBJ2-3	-	CATSRDSVSTDTQYF	TGTGCCACCAGCAGAGACTCGGTTAGCACAGATACGCAGTATTTT
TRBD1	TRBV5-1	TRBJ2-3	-	CASSFLQGGTDTQYF	TGCGCCAGCAGCTTCTTACAGGGGGGAACAGATACGCAGTATTTT
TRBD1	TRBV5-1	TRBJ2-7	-	CASSSDRAAYEQYF	TGCGCCAGCAGCTCGGACAGGGCCGCCTACGAGCAGTACTTC
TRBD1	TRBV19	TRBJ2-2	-	CASSIAGTGDIHRELFF	TGTGCCAGTAGTATAGCAGGGACAGGGGACATCCACCGGGAGCTGTTTTTT
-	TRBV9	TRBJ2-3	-	CASSVSLRTASTDTQYF	TGTGCCAGCAGCGTTAGTCTCAGGACAGCGTCGACAGATACGCAGTATTTT
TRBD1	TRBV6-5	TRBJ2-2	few	CASSYSGTVFAGELFF	TGTGCCAGCAGTTACTCTGGGACAGTTTTCGCCGGGGAGCTGTTTTTT
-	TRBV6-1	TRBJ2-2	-	CASSELGLNTGELFF	TGTGCCAGCAGTGAACTGGGACTGAACACCGGGGAGCTGTTTTTT
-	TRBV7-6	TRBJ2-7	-	CASSPAGGSYEQYF	TGTGCCAGCAGTCCCGCAGGGGGGTCCTACGAGCAGTACTTC
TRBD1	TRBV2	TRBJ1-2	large	CASRGDREGGYTF	TGTGCCAGCAGGGGGGACAGGGAAGGCGGCTACACCTTC
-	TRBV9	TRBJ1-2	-	CASSVDLDPTYGYTF	TGTGCCAGCAGCGTAGATTTGGACCCAACTTATGGCTACACCTTC
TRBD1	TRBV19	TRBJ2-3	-	CASSIAGTGGAGDTQYF	TGTGCCAGTAGTATCGCCGGGACAGGGGGCGCGGGAGATACGCAGTATTTT
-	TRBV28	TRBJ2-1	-	CAAGMSSYNEQFF	TGTGCGGCGGGGATGAGCTCCTACAATGAGCAGTTCTTC
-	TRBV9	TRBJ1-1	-	CASSVGETEAFF	TGTGCCAGCAGCGTAGGGGAGACAGAAGCTTTCTTT
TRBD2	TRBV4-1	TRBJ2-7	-	CASSPSGTSIYYEQYF	TGCGCCAGCAGCCCATCTGGGACTAGCATTTACTACGAGCAGTACTTC
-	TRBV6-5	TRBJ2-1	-	CASKHPSGDEQFF	TGTGCCAGCAAACACCCTTCGGGAGACGAGCAGTTCTTC
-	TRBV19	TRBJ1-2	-	CASSIFGGAQTNYGYTF	TGTGCCAGTAGTATATTCGGGGGGGCGCAAACCAACTATGGCTACACCTTC
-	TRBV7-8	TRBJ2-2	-	CASSLALAMNTGELFF	TGTGCCAGCAGCTTAGCACTAGCCATGAACACCGGGGAGCTGTTTTTT
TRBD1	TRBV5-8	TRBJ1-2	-	CASSLAGRDSHGYTF	TGTGCCAGCAGCTTGGCTGGCCGGGACAGTCATGGCTACACCTTC
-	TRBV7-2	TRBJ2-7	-	CASSPRGQQNYEQYF	TGTGCCAGCAGCCCTAGGGGCCAGCAGAACTACGAGCAGTACTTC
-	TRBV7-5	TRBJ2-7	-	CVRSLAAHTYEQYF	TGTGTCAGAAGCTTAGCGGCTCACACCTACGAGCAGTACTTC
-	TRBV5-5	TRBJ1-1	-	CASSLWSEAFF	TGTGCCAGCAGCTTGTGGTCTGAAGCTTTCTTT
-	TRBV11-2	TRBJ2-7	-	CASSLSRWASSPYEQYF	TGTGCCAGCAGCTTATCCCGTTGGGCTAGTTCACCCTACGAGCAGTACTTC
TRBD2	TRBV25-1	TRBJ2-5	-	CASSGTSSGQETQYF	TGTGCCAGCAGTGGAACCTCTAGCGGCCAAGAGACCCAGTACTTC
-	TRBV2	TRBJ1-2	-	CASRSPTGLLYGYTF	TGTGCCAGCAGGTCCCCGACCGGACTCCTCTATGGCTACACCTTC
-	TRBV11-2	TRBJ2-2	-	CASSFLGPTPGELFF	TGTGCCAGCAGCTTCCTAGGGCCAACTCCCGGGGAGCTGTTTTTT
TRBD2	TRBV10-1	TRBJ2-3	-	CASSEIWTSGRETNTQYF	TGCGCCAGCAGTGAGATATGGACTAGCGGGAGAGAGACCAATACGCAGTATTTT
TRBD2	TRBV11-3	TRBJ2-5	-	CASSFEGSGRMVETQYF	TGTGCCAGCAGCTTCGAGGGCAGCGGGAGAATGGTAGAGACCCAGTACTTC
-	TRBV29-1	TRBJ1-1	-	CSVTDQRVPDTEAFF	TGCAGCGTTACAGATCAAAGGGTTCCCGACACTGAAGCTTTCTTT
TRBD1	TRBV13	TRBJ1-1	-	CASSPHRTGGAPDTEAFF	TGTGCCAGCAGCCCCCACCGGACAGGGGGCGCCCCGGACACTGAAGCTTTCTTT
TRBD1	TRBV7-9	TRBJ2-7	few	CASSFGTGISYEQYF	TGTGCCAGCAGCTTTGGGACAGGGATCTCCTACGAGCAGTACTTC
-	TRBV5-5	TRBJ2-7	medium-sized	CASSWSEQYF	TGTGCCAGCAGCTGGTCCGAGCAGTACTTC
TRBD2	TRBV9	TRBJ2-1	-	CASSGEAGYSNEQFF	TGTGCCAGCAGCGGGGAAGCGGGATACAGTAATGAGCAGTTCTTC
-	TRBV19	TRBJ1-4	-	CASSIIGADDSEKLFF	TGTGCCAGTAGTATCATAGGGGCGGACGATAGCGAAAAACTGTTTTTT
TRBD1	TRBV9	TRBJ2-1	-	CASSVGWQGAYNEQFF	TGTGCCAGCAGCGTAGGTTGGCAGGGGGCTTACAATGAGCAGTTCTTC
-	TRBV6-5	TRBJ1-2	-	CASSFFRAYGYTF	TGTGCCAGCAGTTTTTTTAGGGCCTATGGCTACACCTTC